The text below deals with one TCR beta chain. Its cognate antigen has yet to be identified. No base quality information exists; no much larger clone differs at one position. The cohort was made up of about 610 healthy bone marrow donors. All cohort members were sampled while nominally healthy, although unrecorded immune exposures were likely present. The donor was CMV seropositive and was included in the group of some 290 seropositive cohort members. A peripheral blood sample was provided by each donor, and peripheral blood mononuclear cells were used for TCR beta sequencing. The Qiagen DNeasy Blood Extraction Kit was used to extract genomic DNA from the blood cell samples. The CDR1 and CDR2 encoded by the germline V gene are MDHEN and SYDVKM. Including the terminal cysteine and phenylalanine, the CDR3 comprises 15 residues. Only the CDR3 region is kept as DNA, spanning 45 bases read in frame from base 1. V is pared back by 6 bases and J by 7 bases, with 19 bases lying between the germline termini.

The data stem from a study of cytomegalovirus exposure and HLA in healthy donors (dated by TCRdb to the late 2010s). At the level of the whole study: An earlier analysis of some 620 of the donors reported approximately 280 Gb of sequence data and about 120 million unique TCR beta sequences obtained from approximately 180 million T cells. On average, roughly 250,000 unique TCR beta nucleotide sequences were sequenced per donor among 398 genotyped donors of the cohort, with roughly 18% of those sequences being non-productive. Donor age, sex, ethnicity and CMV serostatus were compiled together with the repertoire data. In a later analysis, previously published TCR beta repertoires from 666 donors were re-analyzed and high-resolution HLA genotyping was added so that TCR occurrence patterns could be studied. The T cell repertoires of 666 subjects were profiled by immunosequencing and related to cytomegalovirus serostatus. The study was designed to test whether signatures of past pathogen exposure could be identified by cataloging public T cell receptors. An earlier analysis of fewer than 700 of the donors applied high-throughput TCR beta sequencing to assess whether each TCR beta V gene segment acted as functional or pseudogenic. Roughly 300 gigabases of sequencing data and 80 million or so unique TCR sequences were included in an early release covering around 600 HLA-typed donors. A few DR-DQ haplotypes were handled as single units for association and clustering because linkage in the cohort was strong. All discovery cohort repertoires had been generated on a single sequencing platform. Along with the 666-subject first cohort, a separate validation cohort of around 110 different subjects was used. Typing coverage varied by locus: roughly 629-630 donors for A, B, C, DRB1 and DQB1; approximately 500 for DQA1; 600 to 610 for DPA1; roughly 470 for DPB1. Among the roughly 400 genotyped donors, 75% to 90% belonged to the genetic ancestry cluster associated with self-reported Caucasian donors. A later genetic analysis took genome-wide SNP genotypes for about 55% of the 666 donors and used that subset as a discovery cohort. In the later analysis, no new phenotypic data were used to find candidate immune exposures; instead, reliance was placed on TCR beta sequences and their occurrence across donors. Both class I and class II loci were covered by HLA typing, at four-digit resolution. To predict cytomegalovirus infection status, the study combined high-throughput TCR immunosequencing, statistical association of individual TCRs with disease status, and machine learning. Results the study describes overall, beyond this receptor: A cluster of highly shared sequence variants was judged likely to represent a technical artifact of the sequencing pipeline. Most TCR sequences were seen in very few donors, while some public TCRs were found in many individuals. Some IMGT-functional V segments, including TRBV6-2 and TRBV6-3, could not be distinguished by the 87-base-pair reads and were therefore excluded. In a later analysis, HLA-associated TCR beta chains showed more clonal expansion and lower generation probabilities than non-associated chains that were equally common. A few of the identified cytomegalovirus-associated TCR beta chains were confirmed in vitro to be specific for cytomegalovirus antigens. Correlated functional status among segregating V segments might reflect linkage disequilibrium, but an unknown experimental factor could not be ruled out. Compared with the 666-donor mean, donors in an Asian-associated ancestry cluster had fewer N-insertions in productive TCRs, according to a later genetic analysis. Broadly in line with IMGT annotations, most TCR beta V segments showed up in productive rearrangements about 87% or about 30% of the time in an earlier analysis of some 590 of the donors. In a later genetic analysis, a missense DCLRE1C variant was associated with V-gene and J-gene trimming of TCR beta chains, and the association was replicated in an independent cohort. A total of about 150 TCR beta chains were listed by the study as associated with cytomegalovirus. HLA typing was unavailable for some donors at each locus, so association tests used only the typed subset. In a later analysis, some 18,000 TCR beta sequences were associated with specific HLA alleles at a false discovery rate of 0.05. A further reported finding was that TCR beta sequences accurately predicted the HLA-A and HLA-B alleles for most subjects in the first cohort. Assigning TCR associations to individual alleles was difficult when HLA alleles, especially DR and DQ, strongly co-occurred. The classifier was reported to diagnose cytomegalovirus status with high specificity and sensitivity in both the original and validation cohorts. Immune exposure information for the cohort was limited to CMV serostatus. In a later analysis, most CMV-associated TCR beta chains were found to appear HLA-restricted, with HLA associations seemingly driven largely by CMV exposure. In a later analysis, TCR association rates were found to vary across HLA loci, with the most associated TCRs seen for DRB1 alleles and the fewest for HLA-C alleles. This cohort had only TCR beta chains sequenced, and the lack of alpha or paired-chain data limited which features could be detected. Several of the top co-occurrence clusters appeared to be linked to parvovirus B19, influenza, CMV and Epstein-Barr virus, according to a later analysis. According to the authors, the approach could potentially be generalized to other disease states and immunological phenotypes. Roughly uniform sequencing depth across donors was assumed in presence/absence analyses, although this assumption may not hold. The earlier analysis of approximately 540 of the donors excluded over 15 rarely observed V segments, including chromosome 9 orphons, because counts were too low.

The library relied on the immunoSEQ multiplex PCR assay. For the multiplex PCR, a mixture combining 60 forward primers for TCR Vbeta segments and 13 reverse primers for TCR Jbeta segments was used. The CDR3 region of rearranged TCR beta genes was amplified from genomic DNA by a multiplex PCR assay. The amplified TCR beta libraries were sequenced on the Illumina HiSeq System as 87-base-pair reads. In the authors' own workflow: In a later analysis, 80 million or so unique TCR beta chains were counted across the 666 repertoires, and roughly 11 million of these chains were shared by at least two donors. To remove PCR and sequencing errors, raw reads were error-corrected and collapsed into unique sequences using a nearest-neighbor algorithm that merged closely related sequences. V, D and J gene segments were assigned by aligning CDR3 sequences to IMGT reference sequences. For a sequence to be retained, a match of at least six nucleotides was required to both a V gene segment and a J gene segment. A rearrangement was called productive if the CDR3 had no stop codons and remained in frame with V and J, and every other rearrangement was called non-productive. CDR3 was defined according to IMGT convention as the region running from the second conserved V-encoded cysteine to the conserved J-encoded phenylalanine. In an earlier analysis of more than 550 of the donors, sequences lacking an unambiguous match to a single V gene segment were excluded. In an earlier analysis of approximately 550 of the donors, V segments were called functional above 56.7% productive rearrangements and were called segregating when the between-donor standard deviation exceeded 5%. A statistical classification framework was built to diagnose cytomegalovirus status from the catalog of TCR beta chain sequences. In a later analysis, V and J genes were assigned by comparing TCR nucleotide sequences against IMGT/GENE-DB human TR gene sequences. The TCRdist pipeline was used in a later analysis to assign CDR3 sequences and most-parsimonious VDJ recombination scenarios. In a later analysis, each TCR beta chain was defined by its CDR3 amino acid sequence together with its V-gene family, and reads lacking a unique V-gene family were excluded. In a later analysis, 450 to 600 highly shared, low-generation-probability nucleotide sequences were removed to address suspected cross-contamination and a sequencing artifact. For each public chain, a later analysis derived a clonal expansion index from normalized ranks of inferred template counts within each repertoire. In a later analysis, generation probabilities were computed with a VDJ recombination model fitted to out-of-frame rearrangements, and the resulting probabilities were checked against IGoR. In a later analysis, TCR-TCR, TCR-HLA and TCR-CMV co-occurrence was scored with hypergeometric tests, and a repertoire-size bias correction was applied to TCR pairs. A later analysis estimated false discovery rates by permuting HLA or CMV assignments 20 times. In a later analysis, co-occurring TCRs were grouped with DBSCAN, and TCRdist sequence similarity was added when clustering was performed within HLA-allele-positive subsets. Co-occurrence clustering excluded repertoires with fewer than 30,000 or more than 120,000 public chains, plus five with anomalous nucleotide sharing. TCRdb limited this immuneACCESS table to in-frame rearrangements with V and J called. A share of clones is missing; checked studies link under half to unresolved V genes, and the rest is unexplained. V and J calls and clone size are copied from that table; D and trimming were computed from the DNA. Present in this sample are 110,000 or so clones, 67% of which were seen just once. Jointly, the top ten make up about 7.7% of the sample.

The sequence was collected from a man aged 18 to 29 in good health and CMV-seropositive. Specimen: PBMCs. Recombination linked TRBV28 to TRBJ2-1; the best D guess is TRBD1, with 7 bases matching. The nucleotide sequence is given as TGTGCCAGCAGGCCTCTTGACAGGGCGGGGAATGAGCAGTTCTTC. This gives the protein CASRPLDRAGNEQFF.